The subject of this entry is one T cell receptor (beta chain). Its antigen is unidentified. The table came from immunoSEQ multiplex PCR; TCRdb's copy has only in-frame clones and leaves some out. The sample comprises approximately 360,000 clones, about four fifths of which are singletons, and almost 7.5% rests with the top ten. These data originate in a study of Ad26.COV2.S vaccination and SARS-CoV-2 variants. Trimming shortened V by 2 bases and J by 5 bases, and 12 bases separated the two germline ends. The CDR3 length is 13 residues. Germline values: CDR1 SQVTM, CDR2 ANQGSEA. The study's findings and limits: Substantial response breadth was reportedly seen for spike-specific CD8+ and CD4+ T cells after vaccination.

Documented treatment: some 20 received Ad26.COV2.S at low or high dose, single or two shots; roughly five received placebo; per-sample allocation not given. Day 63 after the first vaccine or placebo injection was the time point for sampling. The receptor's source is a person between 18 and 59 years old who received the Ad26.COV2.S COVID-19 vaccine or a placebo. This specimen consisted of peripheral blood, obtained in a trial of Ad26.COV2.S vaccine versus placebo. This sequence joins TRBV29-1 and TRBJ1-1; D remains ambiguous. This chain's CDR3 is CSVEIGSGTEAFF. The CDR3 DNA reads TGCAGCGTTGAAATTGGGTCCGGGACTGAAGCTTTCTTT.